These 20 T cell receptor beta chains were all obtained from the same sample, sequenced in a study of T-cell reconstitution after alpha-beta-depleted transplantation in children. Unique molecular identifiers were used to barcode this TCRbeta library. TCRdb re-derived calls from the PCR reads in MiXCR, one entry per CDR3 protein. The sample has just under 350,000 distinct CDR3 sequences; 15% to 20% are singletons. The sequenced sample was PBMCs, mostly from graft donor cells, obtained 360 days after TCRalphabeta/CD19-depleted stem cell transplant. The receptors originated from a male patient aged 2-9 years who had a stem cell transplant for acute lymphoblastic leukemia, so the T cells may come from the graft donor.

This clonotype was found a few times. This rearrangement joins TRBV28 to TRBJ2-7; D is possibly TRBD1 (6 bases). Germline CDR1 and CDR2: MDHEN and SYDVKM. The V and J ends lost 4 bases and 5 bases respectively, with 12 bases between them. This CDR3 has 13 residues. CDR3 loop: CASSYTGPDEQYF. The CDR3 region has the DNA TGTGCCAGCAGTTATACAGGGCCGGACGAGCAGTACTTC.

The J gene is TRBJ2-1, the V gene TRBV28; the D is unclear. Germline loops: CDR1 MDHEN, CDR2 SYDVKM. Trimming stripped 6 bases from V and 5 bases from J, with 11 bases between. The CDR3 has 13 amino acids. This CDR3 is CASSPRLNNEQFF. The CDR3 bases are TGTGCCAGCAGCCCCCGTCTGAACAATGAGCAGTTCTTC.

Here the CDR3 reads CASSQDEGVWEKLFF. The CDR3 DNA sequence: TGCGCCAGCAGCCAAGATGAGGGGGTCTGGGAAAAACTGTTTTTT. V gene TRBV4-1 combines with J gene TRBJ1-4; D might be TRBD1 (6 bases). Looked up from germline, CDR1 is MGHRA and CDR2 is YSYEKL. Trimming pared 0 bases from V and 8 bases from J, leaving 13 bases between. The CDR3 sequence is 15 residues long.

In this sample, this clonotype turned up once. V usage is TRBV27 and J usage is TRBJ2-7; 8 bases fit TRBD2. The CDR3 sequence is 14 residues long. Germline trimming cut 7 bases from V and 2 bases from J; bases unmatched to any gene: 7. Looked up from germline, CDR1 is MNHEY and CDR2 is SMNVEV (reference sequence). CDR3 region: CASTNRGGPYEQYF. CDR3 nucleotides: TGTGCCAGCACTAATCGGGGGGGTCCCTACGAGCAGTACTTC.

This clonotype showed up many times. This chain joins TRBV5-1 and TRBJ2-5; TRBD1 or TRBD2 may be the D gene (5 bases each). CDR1 and CDR2 from the germline V gene are SGHRS and YFSETQ. Trimming stripped 4 bases from V and 5 bases from J, with 12 bases between. This CDR3 has 13 amino acids. In DNA, the CDR3 is TGCGCCAGCAGCCCACACCGGGGCGAGACCCAGTACTTC. This sequence encodes CASSPHRGETQYF.

Worth noting for this clonotype: This may come from a read error, since a much larger clone is one base off. The chain has TRBV7-9 and TRBJ2-1; 8 nucleotides match TRBD2. V trimming: 5 bases; J trimming: 9 bases; junction bases outside the gene matches: 6. Germline V gene data show CDR1 as SEHNR and CDR2 as FQNEAQ (reference sequence). This CDR3 has 13 amino acids. The CDR3 DNA reads TGTGCCAGCAGCCTACGACTAGCGAGTGAGCAGTTCTTC. Translation: CASSLRLASEQFF.

This clonotype has more than one count but fewer than ten. The chain links TRBV29-1 to TRBJ2-7, with D hard to call. The CDR3 loop spans 13 amino acids. Germline V gene data show CDR1 as SQVTM and CDR2 as ANQGSEA. V shed 1 base and J shed 2 bases, with 9 bases lying between them. DNA of the CDR3: TGCAGCGTTGAAGTGGGCGGACCCTACGAGCAGTACTTC. Translation: CSVEVGGPYEQYF.

The chain is built from TRBV6-5 and TRBJ1-4, with D possibly TRBD1 on 5 matching bases. The CDR3 contains 15 residues. Germline V gives CDR1 MNHEY, CDR2 SVGAGI. The V end was cut by 0 bases, the J end by 4 bases, with 9 bases between. In DNA, the CDR3 is TGTGCCAGCAGTTACTCAGACAGCTTTAATGAAAAACTGTTTTTT. It specifies CASSYSDSFNEKLFF.

This clonotype was recorded a few times. The CDR3 spells CASRPLAGTYNEQFF. The CDR3 DNA is TGTGCCAGCAGACCCCTAGCGGGAACGTACAATGAGCAGTTCTTC. J is TRBJ2-1 and V is TRBV6-2 or TRBV6-3, with 9 bases matching TRBD2. CDR3 length equals 15 residues. The V segment lost 6 bases and the J segment 4 bases; nucleotides outside the gene matches: 7. CDR1 and CDR2 from the germline V gene are MNHEY and SVGEGT.

This clonotype was seen more than once but under ten times. V gene TRBV7-2 combines with J gene TRBJ1-2, with a possible D match to TRBD1 (5 bases). V was shortened by 6 bases and J by 7 bases, with 15 bases between the two germline ends. This CDR3 comprises 13 residues. CDR1 is SGHTA, CDR2 FQGNSA, per germline. CDR3 sequence: CASRYYQGSGYTF. The CDR3 nucleotides read TGTGCCAGCAGGTACTACCAGGGTAGTGGCTACACCTTC.

As for this clonotype: With a much larger clone just one base away, this may be a read error. The chain is built from TRBV29-1 and TRBJ2-5, with TRBD2 identical over 10 bases. J was trimmed by 4 bases and V by 4 bases; bases with no gene match: 0. The CDR3 spans 12 residues. Germline CDR1 SQVTM, CDR2 ANQGSEA. The CDR3 sequence is CSVGTSGETQYF. In nucleotides, the CDR3 is TGCAGCGTTGGGACTAGCGGAGAGACCCAGTACTTC.

This rearrangement joins TRBV5-5 to TRBJ2-4; tentative D call: TRBD2 (5 bases). Trimming took 0 bases from V and 8 from J, leaving 9 bases between them. The CDR3 contains 13 residues. CDR1 and CDR2 from the germline V gene are SGHKS and YYEKEE (reference sequence). The DNA of the CDR3 is TGTGCCAGCAGCTTGGCCGGACTGGACATTCAGTACTTC. The encoded protein is CASSLAGLDIQYF.

This clonotype was counted ten times or more. This likely comes from a read error, as the CDR3 has no conserved phenylalanine or tryptophan at its end. The J gene is TRBJ2-7, the V gene TRBV4-2; D not resolved. Trimming removed 1 base from V and 0 bases from J, with 10 bases in between. Germline CDR1 reads LGHNA; CDR2 reads YNFKEQ. The CDR3 has 15 residues. The CDR3 DNA reads as TGTGCCAGCAGCCAAGGAGGTTTTTCCTCCTACGAGCAGTACTTG. The encoded protein is CASSQGGFSSYEQYL.

The chain links TRBV7-9 to TRBJ2-1, with D perhaps TRBD1 or TRBD2 (5 bases each). Trimming stripped 5 bases from V and 6 bases from J, with 20 bases between. This CDR3 comprises 16 residues. CDR1 is SEHNR, CDR2 FQNEAQ, per germline (reference sequence). For the CDR3, the DNA is TGTGCCAGCAGCCCGCTCGGGAAGGGAAGGGGCAATGAGCAGTTCTTC. Its protein product is CASSPLGKGRGNEQFF.

The chain couples TRBV12-3 or TRBV12-4 to TRBJ2-7; 11 nucleotides match TRBD1. CDR3 length: 15 amino acids. The V and J ends lost 5 bases and 3 bases, in that order; junction bases with no gene match: 6. The chain's CDR3 is CASSGQGAWYYEQYF. The CDR3 region has the DNA TGTGCCAGCAGTGGACAGGGGGCCTGGTACTACGAGCAGTACTTC.

The sample holds a few counts of this clonotype. V gene TRBV7-9 combines with J gene TRBJ2-5; the D is unclear. The CDR3 sequence is 14 residues long. In germline, CDR1 is SEHNR, CDR2 FQNEAQ (reference sequence). Trimming pared 3 bases from V and 0 bases from J, leaving 8 bases between. The CDR3 DNA is TGTGCCAGCAGCTTTCCAGCTTACCAAGAGACCCAGTACTTC. Its protein is CASSFPAYQETQYF.

For the CDR3, the DNA is TGCGCCAGCAGCTTGGGTCCTGGGGACACTGAAGCTTTCTTT. The encoded protein is CASSLGPGDTEAFF. The chain is built from TRBV5-1 and TRBJ1-1; no clear D gene. V gave up 0 bases and J gave up 3 bases, with 9 bases separating them. This CDR3 has 14 residues. Germline V gene sequence: CDR1 SGHRS, CDR2 YFSETQ.

This clonotype has just a few counts. J is TRBJ1-6 and V is TRBV9, with 7 nucleotides matching TRBD1. CDR1 and CDR2 (germline): SGDLS, YYNGEE. V shed 0 bases, J shed 7 bases, and the junction held 4 bases outside the gene matches. This CDR3 has 15 residues. The CDR3 region is CASSVEGAGNSPLHF. CDR3 sequence (DNA): TGTGCCAGCAGCGTAGAGGGGGCTGGGAATTCACCCCTCCACTTT.

The V call is TRBV5-1, the J call TRBJ2-3; weak D call: TRBD2 (6 bases). The CDR3 sequence is 13 residues long. In germline, CDR1 is SGHRS, CDR2 YFSETQ. Trimming removed 4 bases at V and 3 bases at J, with 9 bases between. The CDR3 sequence is CASSVLATDTQYF. The CDR3 DNA reads as TGCGCCAGCAGCGTGCTAGCGACAGATACGCAGTATTTT. Supplemented by reference TRBV5-1 and TRBJ2-3, the full variable domain reads KAGVTQTPRYLIKTRGQQVTLSCSPISGHRSVSWYQQTPGQGLQFLFEYFSETQRNKGNFPGRFSGRQFSNSRSEMNVSTLELGDSALYLCASSVLATDTQYFGPGTRLTVL.

The rearrangement uses TRBV6-5 and TRBJ2-7; TRBD1 aligns across 8 bases. CDR1 MNHEY and CDR2 SVGAGI come from the germline V gene. The CDR3 runs 14 residues. J lost 4 bases, V lost 3 bases, and 5 bases had no gene match. CDR3 DNA: TGTGCCAGCAGTTATACAGGGGGTCTATACGAGCAGTACTTC. The encoded protein is CASSYTGGLYEQYF.